This is a list of T cell receptor beta chains from one sample in a study of T-cell memory formation after mild COVID-19. TCRdb independently ran MiXCR on the 5' RACE reads; one entry per CDR3 protein. The sample lists approximately 150,000 distinct CDR3 sequences; roughly 15% were seen once. The sequenced sample consisted of PBMCs or a T cell subset sorted from them (not recorded which). These receptors were obtained from an adult woman who had mild COVID-19 (a few samples of this study predate the infection). Cell type and time point are not known. Both conserved end residues are part of each CDR3.

v_call: TRBV21-1
j_call: TRBJ2-7
cdr3_aa: CASSGTEYEQYF

v_call: TRBV18
j_call: TRBJ1-1
cdr3_aa: CASSPPVRRSEAFF

v_call: TRBV5-1
j_call: TRBJ1-2
cdr3_aa: CASRSTTGHGYGYTF

v_call: TRBV7-3
j_call: TRBJ2-1
cdr3_aa: CASSLGLRSSYNEQFF

v_call: TRBV5-1
j_call: TRBJ2-3
cdr3_aa: CASSPGIAGESDTQYF

v_call: TRBV7-2
j_call: TRBJ2-1
cdr3_aa: CASTLAAGQNEQFF

v_call: TRBV7-9
j_call: TRBJ1-4
cdr3_aa: CASSLSRF

v_call: TRBV15
j_call: TRBJ2-2
cdr3_aa: CATTRGSNTGELFF

v_call: TRBV5-5
j_call: TRBJ1-2
cdr3_aa: CASSVMPGQAYGYTF

v_call: TRBV25-1
j_call: TRBJ2-2
cdr3_aa: CASSEMGITGELFF

v_call: TRBV12-3/TRBV12-4
j_call: TRBJ2-5
cdr3_aa: CASSPATYQETQYF

v_call: TRBV7-2
j_call: TRBJ1-2
cdr3_aa: CASSSYYGYTF

v_call: TRBV4-3
j_call: TRBJ2-4
cdr3_aa: CASSQERVLAKNIQYF

v_call: TRBV7-9
j_call: TRBJ2-7
cdr3_aa: CASSQSPRDEQYF

v_call: TRBV2
j_call: TRBJ2-5
cdr3_aa: CASSREGRETQYF

v_call: TRBV12-3/TRBV12-4
j_call: TRBJ2-1
cdr3_aa: CASSLPGLAREQFF

v_call: TRBV11-1
j_call: TRBJ1-3
cdr3_aa: CASSFNVGTGVSGNTIYF

v_call: TRBV3-1
j_call: TRBJ2-5
cdr3_aa: CASTQRGGKGTQYF

v_call: TRBV12-3/TRBV12-4
j_call: TRBJ2-2
cdr3_aa: CASSPGSRSGELFF

v_call: TRBV2
j_call: TRBJ2-3
cdr3_aa: CASTLGATTNTQYF

v_call: TRBV12-3/TRBV12-4
j_call: TRBJ2-1
cdr3_aa: CASSGGTGNYYNEQFF

v_call: TRBV18
j_call: TRBJ2-3
cdr3_aa: CASSPSGIRRSSVDTQYF

v_call: TRBV30
j_call: TRBJ2-7
cdr3_aa: CAWSLPDRYLGEQYF

v_call: TRBV20-1
j_call: TRBJ2-1
cdr3_aa: CSAVGLGYNEQFF

v_call: TRBV7-8
j_call: TRBJ1-5
cdr3_aa: CASSLDMRIPQPQHF

v_call: TRBV27
j_call: TRBJ2-7
cdr3_aa: CASSSTTGDEQYF

v_call: TRBV20-1
j_call: TRBJ2-3
cdr3_aa: CSATHPPSTDTQYF

v_call: TRBV29-1
j_call: TRBJ2-3
cdr3_aa: CSDSSGLRSTDTQYF

v_call: TRBV20-1
j_call: TRBJ2-3
cdr3_aa: CSARDPRGSTDTQYF

v_call: TRBV7-2
j_call: TRBJ1-6
cdr3_aa: CASSFFMGQSNSPLHF

v_call: TRBV12-3/TRBV12-4
j_call: TRBJ1-5
cdr3_aa: CASSSRGGAPQHF

v_call: TRBV7-3
j_call: TRBJ2-1
cdr3_aa: CASSLRLAPSGNEQFF

v_call: TRBV25-1
j_call: TRBJ2-7
cdr3_aa: CASSEGSGRDEQYF